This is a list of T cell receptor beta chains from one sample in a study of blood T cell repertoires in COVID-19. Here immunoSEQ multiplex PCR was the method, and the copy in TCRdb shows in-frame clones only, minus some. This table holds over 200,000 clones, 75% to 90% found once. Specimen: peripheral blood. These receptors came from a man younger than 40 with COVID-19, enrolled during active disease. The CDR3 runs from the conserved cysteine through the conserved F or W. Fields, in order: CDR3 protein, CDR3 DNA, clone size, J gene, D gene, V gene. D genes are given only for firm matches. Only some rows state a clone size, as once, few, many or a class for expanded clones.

CASSLIQGANTEAFF TGTGCCAGCAGCTTAATTCAGGGGGCGAACACTGAAGCTTTCTTT - TRBJ1-1 TRBD1 TRBV11-1
CASRNDRNTEAFF TGTGCCAGCAGGAACGACAGGAACACTGAAGCTTTCTTT - TRBJ1-1 - TRBV28
CASSHSGGGVDYGYTF TGTGCCAGCAGCCACTCGGGGGGAGGAGTAGACTATGGCTACACCTTC - TRBJ1-2 - TRBV11-3
CASSQAVTSLGTEAFF TGCGCCAGCAGCCAGGCGGTTACCTCGCTGGGCACTGAAGCTTTCTTT once TRBJ1-1 - TRBV4-3
CASSSMPDTQYF TGTGCCAGCAGTTCTATGCCAGATACGCAGTATTTT - TRBJ2-3 - TRBV27
CASSLALGTDLYEQYF TGTGCCAGCAGCTTAGCGCTCGGGACAGACCTCTACGAGCAGTACTTC - TRBJ2-7 TRBD1 TRBV7-9
CASSYSYRAYEQYF TGTGCCAGCAGTTACTCGTACAGGGCCTACGAGCAGTACTTC - TRBJ2-7 - TRBV6-5
CASSERGEGEKLFF TGTGCCAGCAGTGAACGGGGGGAAGGGGAAAAACTGTTTTTT - TRBJ1-4 - TRBV6-1
CASSQDWTSGSYEQYF TGCGCCAGCAGCCAAGATTGGACTAGCGGGAGCTACGAGCAGTACTTC - TRBJ2-7 TRBD2 TRBV4-3
CASGSSGNTIYF TGTGCCAGCGGTTCGTCCGGAAACACCATATATTTT - TRBJ1-3 - TRBV6-5
CASSPEGTGAFEQYF TGTGCCAGCTCACCAGAGGGGACAGGGGCATTCGAGCAGTACTTC - TRBJ2-7 TRBD1 TRBV18